This entry lists 10 T cell receptor beta chains sequenced from one sample in a study of T cell repertoires in cytomegalovirus infection. Via MiXCR, TCRdb re-called the reads, giving one row per CDR3 protein. The top ten hold 1.5% to 2% of the sample, which has 200,000 to 300,000 distinct CDR3 sequences, roughly an eighth seen once. Input material: PBMCs. Receptor source: a human donor in good health (CMV status not recorded). Some clones in this sample may be carry-over from other donors' samples.

This clonotype was seen many times. V and J are TRBV7-2 and TRBJ2-3, with D maybe TRBD2 (5 bases). CDR1 SGHTA and CDR2 FQGNSA come from the germline V gene. There are 13 residues in the CDR3. V lost 1 base to trimming and J lost 13 bases, with 15 bases between them. The CDR3 region is CASSLDSRIGEYF. The CDR3 bases are TGTGCCAGCAGCTTAGACAGCCGCATCGGGGAGTATTTT.

In this sample, this clonotype turned up a few times. The chain recombines TRBV5-4 with TRBJ2-6; D might be TRBD2 (7 bases). V lost 2 bases to trimming and J lost 4 bases, with 16 bases between them. Germline V gene sequence: CDR1 SGHNT, CDR2 YYREEE (reference sequence). The CDR3 length is 17 residues. The CDR3 sequence: CASSLGGGPVGANVLTF. Written as DNA, the CDR3 is TGTGCCAGCAGCTTAGGGGGAGGGCCGGTGGGGGCCAACGTCCTGACTTTC.

The rearrangement uses TRBV4-2 and TRBJ1-2, with 7 bases lining up with TRBD1. The germline gives CDR1 LGHNA, CDR2 YNFKEQ. The CDR3 is 15 residues long. The trim removed 2 bases at V and 1 base at J, leaving 4 bases unmatched. DNA for the CDR3: TGTGCCAGCAGCCAACCGGGACAGAGTAACTATGGCTACACCTTC. Translation gives CASSQPGQSNYGYTF.

Many counts were recorded for this clonotype. The chain uses TRBV7-9 and TRBJ1-6; D remains ambiguous. The V end was cut by 2 bases, the J end by 6 bases, with 8 bases between. This CDR3 region has 14 residues. The germline V gene encodes CDR1 SEHNR and CDR2 FQNEAQ (reference sequence). CDR3 region: CASSLTKPNSPLHF. As DNA, the CDR3 is TGTGCCAGCAGCTTAACTAAACCTAATTCACCCCTCCACTTT. Combining the CDR3 with reference TRBV7-9 and TRBJ1-6 gives the whole variable domain DTGVSQNPRHKITKRGQNVTFRCDPISEHNRLYWYRQTLGQGPEFLTYFQNEAQLEKSRLLSDRFSAERPKGSFSTLEIQRTEQGDSAMYLCASSLTKPNSPLHFGNGTRLTVT.

Many counts were recorded for this clonotype. The chain has TRBV10-3 and TRBJ2-3; 7 bases line up with TRBD2. V shed 5 bases, J shed 4 bases, and the junction held 9 bases outside the gene matches. The CDR3 is made up of 15 amino acids. The V gene's germline CDR1 is ENHRY and CDR2 SYGVKD. Written as DNA, the CDR3 is TGTGCCATCAGTACCGGGAGCGGGGAGGCAGATACGCAGTATTTT. Translation: CAISTGSGEADTQYF.

This clonotype was counted at least ten times. The rearrangement uses TRBV12-3 or TRBV12-4 and TRBJ2-3; the D gene is possibly TRBD2 (6 bases). This CDR3 contains 14 residues. V lost 8 bases and J 0 bases, leaving 12 bases between the germline ends. CDR3 bases: TGTGCCAGCCGGTCGGCGGGAAGCACAGATACGCAGTATTTT. It yields the protein CASRSAGSTDTQYF.

Notes on this clonotype: This sequence may be a read error, since a much larger clone differs from it by one base. The V call is TRBV7-2, the J call TRBJ1-5; D is undetermined. Trimming removed 5 bases at V and 0 bases at J, with 20 bases between. This CDR3 has 18 residues. The germline V gene encodes CDR1 SGHTA and CDR2 FQGNSA. The CDR3 reads CASSPGPPSSYSNQPQHF. DNA of the CDR3: TGTGCCAGCAGCCCAGGACCCCCCTCGTCCTATAGCAATCAGCCCCAGCATTTT. Supplemented by reference TRBV7-2 and TRBJ1-5, the full variable domain reads GAGVSQSPSNKVTEKGKDVELRCDPISGHTALYWYRQSLGQGLEFLIYFQGNSAPDKSGLPSDRFSAERTGGSVSTLTIQRTQQEDSAVYLCASSPGPPSSYSNQPQHFGDGTRLSIL.

The chain joins TRBV5-1 to TRBJ1-2, with 8 bases aligning to TRBD1. There are 14 residues in the CDR3. Germline V lookup: CDR1 SGHRS, CDR2 YFSETQ. Trimming took 7 bases from V and 7 from J; bases not matched to a gene: 12. The CDR3 sequence is CASGLTQGAPGYTF. The CDR3 DNA is TGCGCCAGCGGGCTAACTCAGGGGGCACCTGGCTACACCTTC.

This chain uses TRBV20-1 with TRBJ1-1, with D possibly TRBD1 on 5 matching bases. V lost 4 bases and J lost 1, with 10 bases in between. The germline V gene has CDR1 DFQATT and CDR2 SNEGSKA (reference sequence). CDR3 length: 13 residues. The CDR3 reads CSATSQANTEAFF. CDR3 DNA sequence: TGCAGTGCTACTTCACAGGCGAACACTGAAGCTTTCTTT.

This clonotype was counted only a few times. The genes are TRBV7-9 and TRBJ1-2; the D gene is possibly TRBD1 (6 bases). V lost 4 bases and J 10 bases, leaving 16 bases between the germline ends. The V gene's germline CDR1 is SEHNR and CDR2 FQNEAQ (reference sequence). The CDR3 is made up of 13 amino acids. For the CDR3, the DNA is TGTGCCAGCAGCTCCAGCCAGGGGAATGACTACACCTTC. Protein: CASSSSQGNDYTF.